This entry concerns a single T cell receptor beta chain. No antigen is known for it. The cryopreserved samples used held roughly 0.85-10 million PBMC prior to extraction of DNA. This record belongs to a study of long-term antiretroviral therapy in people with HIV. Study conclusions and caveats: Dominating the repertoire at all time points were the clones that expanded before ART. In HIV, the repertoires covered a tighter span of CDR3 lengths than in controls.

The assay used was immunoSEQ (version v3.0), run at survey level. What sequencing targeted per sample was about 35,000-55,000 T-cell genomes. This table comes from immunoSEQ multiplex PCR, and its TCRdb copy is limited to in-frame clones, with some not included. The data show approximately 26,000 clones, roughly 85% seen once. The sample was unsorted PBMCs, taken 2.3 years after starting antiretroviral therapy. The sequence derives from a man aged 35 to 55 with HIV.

CDR3 sequence: CASGLDQGTGPLNTEAFF. CDR3 in DNA: TGTGCTAGTGGTTTGGACCAGGGGACAGGCCCATTGAACACTGAAGCTTTCTTT. This rearrangement joins TRBV12-5 to TRBJ1-1; 8 bases fit TRBD1. This CDR3 contains 18 residues. The V and J ends lost 1 base and 0 bases, in that order; junction bases with no gene match: 10. Germline CDR1 LGHNT, CDR2 FRNRAP. The full variable domain, in which reference TRBV12-5 and TRBJ1-1 provide the parts outside the CDR3, is DARVTQTPRHKVTEMGQEVTMRCQPILGHNTVFWYRQTMMQGLELLAYFRNRAPLDDSGMPKDRFSAEMPDATLATLKIQPSEPRDSAVYFCASGLDQGTGPLNTEAFFGQGTRLTVV.